The 20 T cell receptor beta chains presented below share a single source sample, sequenced in a study of T cell repertoires in cytomegalovirus infection. TCRdb independently ran MiXCR on the reads; one entry per CDR3 protein. The sample carries about 700,000 distinct CDR3 sequences, around 30% recorded once. Their antigens are not known. The sequencing used cultured PBMCs, collected from culture after CMV antigen stimulation. Receptors were obtained from a human donor in good health (CMV status not recorded). Some clones in this sample may be carry-over from other donors' samples.

This clonotype was seen ten or more times. The chain has TRBV7-2 and TRBJ2-5; D call uncertain. CDR3 size: 15 residues. From germline, CDR1 is SGHTA and CDR2 FQGNSA. V lost 6 bases, J lost 2 bases, and 16 bases lay in between. The CDR3 here is CASSPPGLQQETQYF. The DNA of the CDR3 is TGTGCCAGCAGTCCCCCCGGGCTTCAACAAGAGACCCAGTACTTC.

The rearrangement joins TRBV2 to TRBJ2-7; no firm D call. Germline loops: CDR1 SNHLY, CDR2 FYNNEI. The ends were cut back, 4 bases at V and 9 bases at J, with 7 bases in the middle. This CDR3 has 10 residues. The CDR3 spells CASSVDGQYF. The CDR3 nucleotides are TGTGCCAGCAGTGTGGATGGGCAGTACTTC.

This rearrangement joins TRBV12-3 or TRBV12-4 to TRBJ1-3; D gene ambiguous. This CDR3 comprises 12 residues. With 5 bases removed from V and 6 bases from J, the gap between germline ends came to 8 bases. In nucleotides, the CDR3 is TGTGCCAGCAGTCGAGGGCAAAACACCATATATTTT. Protein product: CASSRGQNTIYF.

V and J are TRBV5-6 and TRBJ1-2, with TRBD1 identical over 11 bases. Trimming removed 0 bases from V and 8 bases from J; junction bases left unmatched: 9. Germline CDR1 and CDR2: SGHDT and YYEEEE. The CDR3 totals 16 residues. The CDR3 nucleotides are TGTGCCAGCAGCTTGGGGACAGGGGGCGCGATGAGAGGCTACACCTTC. Translated: CASSLGTGGAMRGYTF.

The V gene is TRBV20-1, the J gene TRBJ2-3, with D hard to call. V was shortened by 5 bases and J by 5 bases, with 11 bases between the two germline ends. The CDR3 has 12 amino acids. Germline V CDR1 and CDR2: DFQATT, SNEGSKA (reference sequence). DNA of the CDR3: TGCAGTGCTTCGGACGAGGTAGATACGCAGTATTTT. Translating gives CSASDEVDTQYF.

A few counts support this clonotype. This CDR3 is CAISDLKASDTQYF. The CDR3 DNA reads TGTGCCATCAGTGATCTTAAGGCTTCAGATACGCAGTATTTT. V and J are TRBV10-3 and TRBJ2-3; D call uncertain. Trimming shortened V by 3 bases and J by 4 bases, and 11 bases separated the two germline ends. Germline CDR1 ENHRY, CDR2 SYGVKD. The length of the CDR3 is 14 residues.

V usage is TRBV6-6 and J usage is TRBJ1-4; weak D call: TRBD1 (6 bases). The CDR3 is 17 amino acids. The V gene's germline CDR1 is MNHNY and CDR2 SVGAGI (reference sequence). V was shortened by 5 bases and J by 3 bases, with 19 bases between the two germline ends. CDR3 sequence: CASSLTAGGAANEKLFF. CDR3 nucleotides: TGTGCCAGCAGTCTCACCGCGGGGGGGGCCGCTAATGAAAAACTGTTTTTT.

This clonotype was observed a handful of times. The chain has TRBV28 and TRBJ1-5, with a weak D call TRBD1 (5 bases). Germline V gives CDR1 MDHEN, CDR2 SYDVKM. Trimming pared 7 bases from V and 0 bases from J, leaving 16 bases between. This CDR3 region has 16 residues. CDR3 bases: TGTGCCAGCACCCAATGGGGCCTCCTTAGCAATCAGCCCCAGCATTTT. Protein sequence: CASTQWGLLSNQPQHF.

This clonotype showed up just a few times. The chain couples TRBV6-1 to TRBJ1-5; D gene ambiguous. The germline V and J ends were trimmed by 4 bases and 1 base, with 11 bases remaining between them. The CDR3 has 15 amino acids. Germline loops: CDR1 MNHNS, CDR2 SASEGT. The DNA of the CDR3 is TGTGCCAGCAGTGGAGGAGGTATCAGCAATCAGCCCCAGCATTTT. It is translated as CASSGGGISNQPQHF.

The chain is built from TRBV5-1 and TRBJ2-3; tentatively, D is TRBD2 (5 bases). The V end lost 0 bases, the J end lost 2 bases, and 10 bases lay between the germline ends. The germline gives CDR1 SGHRS, CDR2 YFSETQ. This CDR3 spans 15 amino acids. The CDR3 region is CASSLAYGITDTQYF. The CDR3 DNA is TGCGCCAGCAGCTTGGCTTACGGGATCACAGATACGCAGTATTTT.

This clonotype was recorded a few times. This sequence joins TRBV4-1 and TRBJ2-5; D gene ambiguous. In germline, CDR1 is MGHRA, CDR2 YSYEKL. CDR3 length: 15 amino acids. V lost 0 bases, J lost 1 base, and 9 bases lay in between. In nucleotides, the CDR3 is TGCGCCAGCAGCCAAGATGGGCTATTCCAAGAGACCCAGTACTTC. Residues: CASSQDGLFQETQYF.

This clonotype was observed a few times. In DNA, the CDR3 is TGTGCCATCAGCGGCCTCGAGCCGGGCACCGGGGAGCTGTTTTTT. This encodes CAISGLEPGTGELFF. The chain links TRBV10-3 to TRBJ2-2, with no clear D. Trimming stripped 6 bases from V and 4 bases from J, with 15 bases between. This CDR3 has 15 residues. The germline gives CDR1 ENHRY, CDR2 SYGVKD.

This chain connects TRBV12-3 or TRBV12-4 to TRBJ2-5; perhaps TRBD1 as D (6 bases). The CDR3 contains 14 residues. Trimming cost V 2 bases and J 0 bases, with 7 bases left between them. The CDR3 region has the DNA TGTGCCAGCAGTTTACACAGGGACCAAGAGACCCAGTACTTC. This sequence encodes CASSLHRDQETQYF.

This clonotype has at least ten counts. The V gene is TRBV7-2, the J gene TRBJ1-2, with D uncertain. Germline-derived CDR1 and CDR2 are SGHTA and FQGNSA. Trimming cost V 1 base and J 4 bases, with 10 bases left between them. The CDR3 has 14 residues. The CDR3 is CASSLEGSLYGYTF. CDR3 sequence (DNA): TGTGCCAGCAGCTTAGAGGGCAGTCTCTATGGCTACACCTTC.

The chain employs TRBV7-2 and TRBJ2-1, with a tentative D call TRBD2 (6 bases). The CDR3 runs to 14 residues. Germline V gene sequence: CDR1 SGHTA, CDR2 FQGNSA. Deletions cut 2 bases from V and 6 bases from J, with 11 bases between. DNA of the CDR3: TGTGCCAGCAGCTTACAAGCGGGCCTCAATGAGCAGTTCTTC. Amino acid sequence: CASSLQAGLNEQFF.

The chain employs TRBV18 and TRBJ2-1; 9 positions match TRBD1. The CDR3 covers 15 residues. Germline V gene lookup returns CDR1 KGHSH and CDR2 LQKENI. The trim removed 5 bases at V and 0 bases at J, leaving 2 bases unmatched. CDR3 amino acids: CASSGQGSSYNEQFF. The CDR3, as DNA: TGTGCCAGCTCAGGACAGGGGAGCTCCTACAATGAGCAGTTCTTC.

The chain employs TRBV19 and TRBJ2-2; a weak D match, TRBD2 (6 bases). Germline V gene sequence: CDR1 LNHDA, CDR2 SQIVND (reference sequence). Deletions cut 2 bases from V and 1 base from J, with 8 bases between. There are 15 residues in the CDR3. CDR3 DNA sequence: TGTGCCAGTAGTATACGGGGAGGGAACACCGGGGAGCTGTTTTTT. It yields the protein CASSIRGGNTGELFF.

Only one count was recorded for this clonotype. CDR3 in DNA: TGTGCCAGTTCTAGCGGGAGTAGTGACATTCAGTACTTC. It codes for CASSSGSSDIQYF. This sequence joins TRBV19 and TRBJ2-4; TRBD2 agrees at 10 bases. The CDR3 is 13 amino acids. After removal of 8 bases from V and 8 bases from J, the junction contained 6 bases not matched to a gene. Germline assignment: CDR1 LNHDA and CDR2 SQIVND (reference sequence).

The chain couples TRBV6-6 to TRBJ1-6, with TRBD1 identical over 7 bases. The CDR3 is 12 amino acids. V trimming: 11 bases; J trimming: 7 bases; junction bases outside the gene matches: 5. Germline CDR1 and CDR2: MNHNY and SVGAGI (reference sequence). The CDR3 DNA sequence: TGTGCCGGAGGGGGCTGGAATTCACCCCTCCACTTT. Its protein product is CAGGGWNSPLHF.

The chain has TRBV7-9 and TRBJ1-3; D is unclear. The V and J ends lost 4 bases and 0 bases respectively, with 7 bases between them. The germline CDR1 and CDR2 sequences are SEHNR and FQNEAQ (reference sequence). This CDR3 region has 14 residues. CDR3 region: CASSSGGSGNTIYF. DNA of the CDR3: TGTGCCAGCAGCTCTGGCGGCTCTGGAAACACCATATATTTT.